Listed below are T cell receptor beta chains from one sample, sequenced in a study of cytomegalovirus exposure and HLA in healthy donors. Libraries were prepared by immunoSEQ multiplex PCR; TCRdb keeps only in-frame clonotypes and omits some of them. The repertoire includes about 190,000 clones, about four fifths of them detected once, and less than 2% sits in the top ten. The specimen was PBMCs. The receptors stem from a man aged 18 to 29 in good health and CMV-seronegative. CDR3s include the opening cysteine and the closing phenylalanine or tryptophan. Each record gives: D gene, clone size, V gene, J gene, CDR3 DNA, CDR3 protein. D genes are given only for firm matches. Rows may omit the clone size; those that give it use once, few, many or a size class.

D: NA; size: NA; V: TRBV4-2; J: TRBJ1-5; DNA: TGTGCCAGCAGCCAAGCGGCGGGGCGCAATCAGCCCCAGCATTTT; CDR3: CASSQAAGRNQPQHF
D: NA; size: NA; V: TRBV28; J: TRBJ2-2; DNA: TGTGCCAGCAGATCCACAGGGAGTACCGGGGAGCTGTTTTTT; CDR3: CASRSTGSTGELFF
D: TRBD1; size: NA; V: TRBV25-1; J: TRBJ2-4; DNA: TGTGCCAGCAGTGGAGGGACAGGGGGAATAAACATTCAGTACTTC; CDR3: CASSGGTGGINIQYF
D: NA; size: NA; V: TRBV7-9; J: TRBJ2-2; DNA: TGTGCCAGCAGCGGCAACCCGAACACCGGGGAGCTGTTTTTT; CDR3: CASSGNPNTGELFF
D: TRBD2; size: once; V: TRBV5-6; J: TRBJ2-2; DNA: TGTGCCAGCAGCCCTGGACTAGCGGGGGTGCTGGGTACCGGGGAGCTGTTTTTT; CDR3: CASSPGLAGVLGTGELFF
D: TRBD2; size: NA; V: TRBV6-5; J: TRBJ2-7; DNA: TGTGCCAGCCGTCGGGGACTAGCGGGACTGGACGAGCAGTACTTC; CDR3: CASRRGLAGLDEQYF
D: TRBD2; size: NA; V: TRBV29-1; J: TRBJ2-3; DNA: TGCAGCGTTCCAACTAGCGGGGATCCCACAGATACGCAGTATTTT; CDR3: CSVPTSGDPTDTQYF
D: TRBD1; size: NA; V: TRBV28; J: TRBJ1-5; DNA: TGTGCCAGCACTTTACCTAGGGGACAGGTCTCTGTGAATCAGCCCCAGCATTTT; CDR3: CASTLPRGQVSVNQPQHF
D: TRBD2; size: NA; V: TRBV10-1; J: TRBJ2-5; DNA: TGCGCCAGCAGTGAAGTAGCGGGGGCCCAAGAGACCCAGTACTTC; CDR3: CASSEVAGAQETQYF
D: TRBD2; size: NA; V: TRBV5-4; J: TRBJ2-3; DNA: TGTGCCAGCAGCCAAGGGACTAGCGGGGGGGCGGATACGCAGTATTTT; CDR3: CASSQGTSGGADTQYF
D: NA; size: NA; V: TRBV28; J: TRBJ1-2; DNA: TGTGCCAGCAGTTTTTCCGGGTCCCATGGCTACACCTTC; CDR3: CASSFSGSHGYTF
D: TRBD2; size: NA; V: TRBV9; J: TRBJ2-5; DNA: TGTGCCAGCAGCGTAGAGGCTAGCGGGAGGCAGGAGACCCAGTACTTC; CDR3: CASSVEASGRQETQYF
D: TRBD2; size: few; V: TRBV4-1; J: TRBJ2-3; DNA: TGCGCCAGCAGGCATGGACTAGCGGGGGGACTTAAAGATACGCAGTATTTT; CDR3: CASRHGLAGGLKDTQYF
D: NA; size: NA; V: TRBV4-3; J: TRBJ2-3; DNA: TGCGCCAGCAGCCAAGTCAGCGGAGGCACAGATACGCAGTATTTT; CDR3: CASSQVSGGTDTQYF
D: TRBD1; size: NA; V: TRBV4-3; J: TRBJ1-1; DNA: TGCGCCAGCAGCCAAGACCACCCAACGACAGGGCGCGCTTTCTTT; CDR3: CASSQDHPTTGRAFF
D: NA; size: NA; V: TRBV5-1; J: TRBJ1-2; DNA: TGCGCCAGCAGCCCGGCGGGGTACGATGGCTACACCTTC; CDR3: CASSPAGYDGYTF
D: NA; size: NA; V: TRBV11-2; J: TRBJ1-6; DNA: TGTGCCAGCAGCTTACAGGGTCTAGCGTTCGGTTCACCCCTCCACTTT; CDR3: CASSLQGLAFGSPLHF
D: TRBD1; size: NA; V: TRBV11-1; J: TRBJ2-7; DNA: TGTGCCAGCAGCTTAGACGGACAGGCCTCCTACGAGCAGTACTTC; CDR3: CASSLDGQASYEQYF
D: NA; size: NA; V: TRBV7-2; J: TRBJ2-7; DNA: TGTGCCAGCAGCCGGCTCGGAGGCGAGCAGTACTTC; CDR3: CASSRLGGEQYF
D: TRBD1; size: NA; V: TRBV4-1; J: TRBJ2-7; DNA: TGCGCCAGCAGCCAAGCGAAGGGGGCGAGGGACGAGCAGTACTTC; CDR3: CASSQAKGARDEQYF
D: TRBD2; size: NA; V: TRBV28; J: TRBJ2-7; DNA: TGTGCCAGCAGTTTACCCCCCGGGACTAGCTTAGGCTACGAGCAGTACTTC; CDR3: CASSLPPGTSLGYEQYF
D: NA; size: NA; V: TRBV4-3; J: TRBJ2-3; DNA: TGCGCCAGCAGCCTCCTGGGGATGGCTAGCGACACAGATACGCAGTATTTT; CDR3: CASSLLGMASDTDTQYF
D: TRBD2; size: NA; V: TRBV4-3; J: TRBJ2-7; DNA: TGCGCCAGCAGCCAAGGAACTAGCGTTTCCTACGAGCAGTACTTC; CDR3: CASSQGTSVSYEQYF
D: NA; size: NA; V: TRBV7-2; J: TRBJ1-6; DNA: TGTGCCAGCAGCTTAGGGGCTCAGCTGAATTCACCCCTCCACTTT; CDR3: CASSLGAQLNSPLHF
D: NA; size: NA; V: TRBV6-1; J: TRBJ2-2; DNA: TGTGCCAGCAGTGCTCCCAGGGATACCGGGGAGCTGTTTTTT; CDR3: CASSAPRDTGELFF
D: NA; size: NA; V: TRBV7-2; J: TRBJ2-2; DNA: TGTGCCAGCAGCTTTTCTGTGTACGGGAACACCGGGGAGCTGTTTTTT; CDR3: CASSFSVYGNTGELFF
D: NA; size: NA; V: TRBV4-1; J: TRBJ2-7; DNA: TGCGCCAGCAGCCTGGGCTACAGGGGAGGCTACGAGCAGTACTTC; CDR3: CASSLGYRGGYEQYF
D: NA; size: NA; V: TRBV19; J: TRBJ2-5; DNA: TGTGCCAGTGGTGTTCAGGGGGGCGGTGAGACCCAGTACTTC; CDR3: CASGVQGGGETQYF
D: TRBD2; size: few; V: TRBV4-2; J: TRBJ2-1; DNA: TGTGCCAGCAGCCCTAGCGGGAGCGGGGCCAATGAGCAGTTCTTC; CDR3: CASSPSGSGANEQFF
D: NA; size: NA; V: TRBV6-1; J: TRBJ2-5; DNA: TGTGCCAGCAGCCTTGACAGGCAAGAGACCCAGTACTTC; CDR3: CASSLDRQETQYF
D: NA; size: few; V: TRBV7-9; J: TRBJ1-2; DNA: TGTGCCAGCAGCTTAGGACAGGGCTACACCTTC; CDR3: CASSLGQGYTF
D: TRBD2; size: NA; V: TRBV7-2; J: TRBJ2-5; DNA: TGTGCCAGCAGCCCCCGGCGGGAGAAGAAGACCCAGTACTTC; CDR3: CASSPRREKKTQYF
D: NA; size: NA; V: TRBV11-2; J: TRBJ1-1; DNA: TGTGCCAGCAGCCCCTTAGACAGGTACACTGAAGCTTTCTTT; CDR3: CASSPLDRYTEAFF
D: NA; size: NA; V: TRBV19; J: TRBJ1-1; DNA: TGTGCCACCGGGGGGGCAGGAGCTTTCTTT; CDR3: CATGGAGAFF
D: TRBD2; size: NA; V: TRBV5-4; J: TRBJ2-7; DNA: TGTGCCAGCAGCAAGGATAGCGGGGGGCTATCCTACGAGCAGTACTTC; CDR3: CASSKDSGGLSYEQYF
D: NA; size: few; V: TRBV19; J: TRBJ1-1; DNA: TGTGCCAGTAGTATCCCTAAAACCGAAGCTTTCTTT; CDR3: CASSIPKTEAFF
D: TRBD2; size: NA; V: TRBV4-3; J: TRBJ2-5; DNA: TGCGCCAGCAGCCAGCTGGGGGGGATGTCCCAAGAGACCCAGTACTTC; CDR3: CASSQLGGMSQETQYF
D: TRBD1; size: NA; V: TRBV7-6; J: TRBJ2-7; DNA: TGTGCCAGCAGCCCCGGACAGGGGATGATTAACGAGCAGTACTTC; CDR3: CASSPGQGMINEQYF
D: TRBD1; size: NA; V: TRBV5-6; J: TRBJ1-2; DNA: TGTGCCAGCAGCTTGGGGACAGGGGGCAACTATGGCTACACCTTC; CDR3: CASSLGTGGNYGYTF
D: NA; size: NA; V: TRBV7-9; J: TRBJ2-5; DNA: TGTGCCAGCAGCTCCAGGGGCGGCGAGACCCAGTACTTC; CDR3: CASSSRGGETQYF
D: NA; size: NA; V: TRBV6-5; J: TRBJ2-1; DNA: TGTGCCAGCAGTCAGGGGTACAATGAGCAGTTCTTC; CDR3: CASSQGYNEQFF
D: TRBD2; size: NA; V: TRBV4-2; J: TRBJ2-2; DNA: TGTGCCAGCAGCCAAGATCTGAGAGCGGGAGTAATGGCCGGGGAGCTGTTTTTT; CDR3: CASSQDLRAGVMAGELFF
D: NA; size: NA; V: TRBV10-3; J: TRBJ1-1; DNA: TGTGCCATCAGTGTTCAGGTGAACACTGAAGCTTTCTTT; CDR3: CAISVQVNTEAFF
D: TRBD1; size: few; V: TRBV5-4; J: TRBJ1-6; DNA: TGTGCCAGCAGCGGCGGGACAGGACTCGATAATTCACCCCTCCACTTT; CDR3: CASSGGTGLDNSPLHF
D: TRBD2; size: NA; V: TRBV4-1; J: TRBJ2-7; DNA: TGCGCCAGCAGCCCCTGGCGGGGGACCAGCCCCGACGAGCAGTACTTC; CDR3: CASSPWRGTSPDEQYF
D: NA; size: NA; V: TRBV7-3; J: TRBJ2-3; DNA: TGTGCCAGCAGCCGAGGGTTCACAGATACGCAGTATTTT; CDR3: CASSRGFTDTQYF
D: NA; size: NA; V: TRBV27; J: TRBJ1-6; DNA: TGTGCCAGCAGTTTCGGCGGGGCGCGTGGCTCACCCCTCCACTTT; CDR3: CASSFGGARGSPLHF
D: NA; size: NA; V: TRBV13; J: TRBJ2-3; DNA: TGTGCCAGCAGCCCGACCCACAGTAGAGTAACAGATACGCAGTATTTT; CDR3: CASSPTHSRVTDTQYF
D: TRBD2; size: once; V: TRBV5-1; J: TRBJ2-5; DNA: TGCGCCAGCAGCTTTTCTAGCGGGGGCCTCCAGGAGACCCAGTACTTC; CDR3: CASSFSSGGLQETQYF
D: NA; size: NA; V: TRBV19; J: TRBJ2-7; DNA: TGTGCCTCCAGCCCTCAGGGGGGCGCCTGGGCCACCTACGAGCAGTACTTC; CDR3: CASSPQGGAWATYEQYF
D: TRBD2; size: NA; V: TRBV7-2; J: TRBJ2-1; DNA: TGTGCCAGCAGCTTAGTAGCGGGAGGGGGTGAGCAGTTCTTC; CDR3: CASSLVAGGGEQFF
D: TRBD1; size: NA; V: TRBV13; J: TRBJ2-3; DNA: TGTGCCAGCAGCTTGAGGGGACAGAGCACAGATACGCAGTATTTT; CDR3: CASSLRGQSTDTQYF
D: NA; size: NA; V: TRBV7-2; J: TRBJ1-2; DNA: TGTGCCAGCAGCTTAGCGGGGGGTGGAGGTATCTATGGCTACACCTTC; CDR3: CASSLAGGGGIYGYTF
D: TRBD2; size: NA; V: TRBV19; J: TRBJ2-7; DNA: TGTGCCAGTAGTCTCCCCTCTAGCGGGAGTTCCTACGAGCAGTACTTC; CDR3: CASSLPSSGSSYEQYF